Here is one T cell receptor (beta chain) with its context. Its antigen is unknown. Using constant-segment primers, 5'RACE produced TCR alpha and TCR beta cDNA libraries carrying sample barcodes and UMIs. TCRdb reprocessed the 5' RACE reads via MiXCR and lists one record per CDR3 protein. This sample has fewer than 400,000 distinct CDR3 sequences, with over 10% found just once. The data derive from a study of T-cell memory formation after mild COVID-19. Study observations and caveats: Among CD4+ contracting clones, most were CM and EM, and CD8+ ones EMRA. A subset of responding clones appeared in pre-infection memory, suggesting cross-reactive memory joined.

J was trimmed by 7 bases and V by 5 bases; bases with no gene match: 5. In germline, CDR1 is LGHNA, CDR2 YSLEER. This CDR3 contains 14 residues. The clonotype was recovered from a young man who had mild COVID-19 (a few samples of this study predate the infection). Cell type and time point are not known. The sample was PBMCs or a T cell subset sorted from them (not recorded which). The V and J genes are TRBV4-3 and TRBJ2-2, with 9 positions matching TRBD1. CDR3 sequence (DNA): TGCGCCAGCAGCGGGACAGGGTTTGTCGGGGAGCTGTTTTTT. Amino acid sequence: CASSGTGFVGELFF.